The 16 T cell receptor beta chains listed next were all sequenced from one sample in a study of identical twins (dated by TCRdb to between 2015 and 2016). Receptor libraries were prepared by 5' RACE. Sequencing was carried out with an Illumina HiSeq 2000. Starting from the raw public reads, TCRdb applied fastp trimming at Q25, assembled clones with MiXCR and retained in-frame beta chains. CDR3 protein sequences are deduplicated, and each keeps its most common genes and DNA. The sample table lists 750,000 to 950,000 distinct CDR3 sequences, 9% to 15% of them with a count of one. Together, the top ten hold roughly 1.6% of the sample. These data are also associated with another study on yellow fever vaccine responses in identical twins.

Specimen: PBMCs. The receptors stem from a young woman in good health.

This clonotype was recorded a few times. J is TRBJ2-7 and V is TRBV19, with D hard to call. CDR3 length equals 14 residues. Between the trimmed V and J ends, which lost 6 bases and 3 bases, there was a span of 15 bases. Germline CDR1 LNHDA, CDR2 SQIVND (reference sequence). CDR3 nucleotides: TGTGCCAGTAGCCCACGAAGTTCGGGCTACGAGCAGTACTTC. The encoded protein is CASSPRSSGYEQYF.

This clonotype occurred a few times. The chain recombines TRBV9 with TRBJ2-3, with a weak D call TRBD2 (5 bases). This CDR3 has 15 residues. V shed 0 bases and J shed 2 bases, with 10 bases lying between them. Germline V gene lookup returns CDR1 SGDLS and CDR2 YYNGEE. The CDR3 here is CASSVEGDPTDTQYF. The CDR3 DNA reads as TGTGCCAGCAGCGTAGAGGGAGACCCCACAGATACGCAGTATTTT.

The rearrangement joins TRBV12-3 or TRBV12-4 to TRBJ2-2, with D possibly TRBD2 on 6 matching bases. The CDR3 runs 16 residues. Trimming cost V 6 bases and J 3 bases, with 17 bases left between them. The CDR3 here is CASSTRGGIYTGELFF. The CDR3, as DNA: TGTGCCAGCAGCACACGAGGCGGGATATACACCGGGGAGCTGTTTTTT.

This clonotype was recorded only once. The rearrangement joins TRBV7-2 to TRBJ2-3; D is unclear. V lost 0 bases and J lost 0, with 10 bases in between. Germline assignment: CDR1 SGHTA and CDR2 FQGNSA. This CDR3 is 16 amino acids long. CDR3 coding DNA: TGTGCCAGCAGCTTAGCTGGCCGAACTAGCACAGATACGCAGTATTTT. It yields the protein CASSLAGRTSTDTQYF.

J is TRBJ1-2 and V is TRBV20-1; 7 nucleotides align to TRBD1. Germline loops: CDR1 DFQATT, CDR2 SNEGSKA (reference sequence). The CDR3 spans 13 residues. V lost 6 bases and J lost 4; bases outside the gene matches: 8. Here the CDR3 reads CSAQPTGTYGYTF. CDR3 sequence (DNA): TGCAGTGCCCAACCGACAGGGACCTATGGCTACACCTTC.

A few counts support this clonotype. This chain uses TRBV7-9 with TRBJ1-1; D gene uncertain. V lost 7 bases and J 1 base, leaving 10 bases between the germline ends. This CDR3 has 13 residues. Germline V gene lookup returns CDR1 SEHNR and CDR2 FQNEAQ (reference sequence). The DNA for the CDR3 is TGTGCCAGCACCGGACCGCAGAACACTGAAGCTTTCTTT. Translating it yields CASTGPQNTEAFF.

This clonotype was seen many times. This chain uses TRBV3-1 with TRBJ1-3; D ambiguous. Germline V gives CDR1 LGHDT, CDR2 YNNKEL (reference sequence). The CDR3 length is 15 residues. V lost 4 bases and J 2 bases, leaving 12 bases between the germline ends. The CDR3, as DNA: TGTGCCAGCAGCCGATTTGGGTCCACTGGAAACACCATATATTTT. Protein product: CASSRFGSTGNTIYF.

The rearrangement links TRBV19 to TRBJ1-6; D unclear. CDR3 length equals 12 residues. The germline V gene encodes CDR1 LNHDA and CDR2 SQIVND (reference sequence). V lost 3 bases and J lost 10, with 7 bases in between. CDR3 nucleotides: TGTGCCAGTAGTATTTCGGAATCACCCCTCCACTTT. Protein sequence: CASSISESPLHF. The entire variable domain, with the rest obtained from reference TRBV19 and TRBJ1-6, is as follows: DGGITQSPKYLFRKEGQNVTLSCEQNLNHDAMYWYRQDPGQGLRLIYYSQIVNDFQKGDIAEGYSVSREKKESFPLTVTSAQKNPTAFYLCASSISESPLHFGNGTRLTVT.

In this sample, this clonotype turned up many times. As DNA, the CDR3 is TGTGCCAGCAGCTTAACCGGGACCGTCAGCGAAGCTTTCTTT. Protein sequence: CASSLTGTVSEAFF. This chain connects TRBV7-9 to TRBJ1-1, with D possibly TRBD1 on 5 matching bases. Germline assignment: CDR1 SEHNR and CDR2 FQNEAQ (reference sequence). Trimming pared 2 bases from V and 8 bases from J, leaving 15 bases between. This CDR3 has 14 residues.

This clonotype was seen a handful of times. The CDR3 region is CATSRQLAQADTQYF. In DNA form, the CDR3 reads TGTGCCACCAGCAGGCAACTAGCGCAGGCAGATACGCAGTATTTT. The chain employs TRBV15 and TRBJ2-3, with 7 bases matching TRBD2. This CDR3 comprises 15 residues. Trimming took 3 bases from V and 4 from J; bases not matched to a gene: 7. From germline, CDR1 is LNHNV and CDR2 YYDKDF (reference sequence).

This clonotype has more than one count but fewer than ten. The chain links TRBV5-1 to TRBJ2-5; D is unclear. This CDR3 has 16 residues. Germline V gene data show CDR1 as SGHRS and CDR2 as YFSETQ. V lost 3 bases, J lost 5 bases, and 20 bases lay in between. The CDR3 here is CASSSGLERREETQYF. The DNA of the CDR3 is TGCGCCAGCAGCTCCGGGCTAGAAAGGCGTGAGGAGACCCAGTACTTC. The whole variable domain, filled in from reference TRBV5-1 and TRBJ2-5, reads KAGVTQTPRYLIKTRGQQVTLSCSPISGHRSVSWYQQTPGQGLQFLFEYFSETQRNKGNFPGRFSGRQFSNSRSEMNVSTLELGDSALYLCASSSGLERREETQYFGPGTRLLVL.

This clonotype was seen many times. The chain recombines TRBV2 with TRBJ1-1; D might be TRBD1 (5 bases). Trimming removed 6 bases from V and 0 bases from J, with 8 bases in between. CDR3 size: 13 residues. Germline CDR1 is SNHLY and CDR2 is FYNNEI. CDR3: CASRGQMNTEAFF. The DNA for the CDR3 is TGTGCCAGCAGGGGGCAGATGAACACTGAAGCTTTCTTT. Using reference TRBV2 and TRBJ1-1 for the parts outside the CDR3, the full variable domain is EPEVTQTPSHQVTQMGQEVILRCVPISNHLYFYWYRQILGQKVEFLVSFYNNEISEKSEIFDDQFSVERPDGSNFTLKIRSTKLEDSAMYFCASRGQMNTEAFFGQGTRLTVV.

The CDR3 DNA reads TGTGCCATCAGTGAGTCACGGGAGAGAGTTGAGCAGTTCTTC. Its translation is CAISESRERVEQFF. The chain recombines TRBV10-3 with TRBJ2-1; possibly TRBD2 for D (6 bases). V gave up 0 bases and J gave up 9 bases, with 12 bases separating them. The CDR3 extends over 14 amino acids. Germline V gene sequence: CDR1 ENHRY, CDR2 SYGVKD.

This clonotype was detected a few times. This sequence joins TRBV6-5 and TRBJ2-1; 8 bases are shared with TRBD2. This CDR3 region has 18 residues. CDR1 is MNHEY and CDR2 is SVGAGI in the germline V gene. With 2 bases clipped from V and 3 bases from J, the junction kept 12 bases outside the gene matches. CDR3 region: CASSYISSAGGYYNEQFF. The CDR3 region has the DNA TGTGCCAGCAGTTACATTTCTTCGGCGGGAGGATACTACAATGAGCAGTTCTTC.

This clonotype has a handful of counts. The chain uses TRBV20-1 and TRBJ2-3, with no clear D. Germline V gene data show CDR1 as DFQATT and CDR2 as SNEGSKA (reference sequence). The CDR3 is made up of 10 amino acids. DNA of the CDR3: TGCAGCGGGTCTCAGAATACGCAGTATTTT. Its protein product is CSGSQNTQYF.

This clonotype was seen many times. This chain links TRBV12-3 or TRBV12-4 with TRBJ2-3; TRBD2 agrees at 14 bases. This CDR3 comprises 17 residues. J gave up 0 bases and V 5 bases, and 4 bases lay outside the gene matches. The chain's CDR3 is CASSTGTSGSSTDTQYF. CDR3 nucleotide sequence: TGTGCCAGCAGTACCGGGACTAGCGGGAGTAGCACAGATACGCAGTATTTT.